These 28 T cell receptor beta chains came from one sample sequenced in a study of high-grade serous ovarian cancer treatment subgroups. The method was immunoSEQ multiplex PCR; TCRdb's version includes in-frame clones alone and lacks a portion of them. The data show about 6,600 clones, 79% seen once. Tumor samples were obtained before definitive surgery or chemotherapy. Sequenced sample: tumor tissue. These receptors were taken from a human donor with high-grade serous ovarian cancer.

This CDR3 is CASSRRGRGEETQYF. As DNA, the CDR3 is TGTGCCAGCAGTCGCAGGGGGCGCGGGGAGGAGACCCAGTACTTC. The V gene is TRBV27, the J gene TRBJ2-5; 8 bases map to TRBD1. CDR1 is MNHEY, CDR2 SMNVEV, per germline (reference sequence). CDR3 length equals 15 residues. With 5 bases clipped from V and 5 bases from J, the junction kept 10 bases outside the gene matches.

This clone was counted a few times. This chain joins TRBV7-6 and TRBJ1-3, with a weak D call TRBD1 (6 bases). This CDR3 is 16 amino acids long. Trimming took 4 bases from V and 2 from J, leaving 15 bases between them. Germline V gene data show CDR1 as SGHVS and CDR2 as FNYEAQ. The CDR3: CASSSYSQGTGNTIYF. CDR3 DNA sequence: TGTGCCAGCAGCTCCTACTCACAGGGAACTGGAAACACCATATATTTT. Combining the CDR3 with reference TRBV7-6 and TRBJ1-3 gives the whole variable domain GAGVSQSPRYKVTKRGQDVALRCDPISGHVSLYWYRQALGQGPEFLTYFNYEAQQDKSGLPNDRFSAERPEGSISTLTIQRTEQRDSAMYRCASSSYSQGTGNTIYFGEGSWLTVV.

This clone was seen only a few times. The chain couples TRBV7-9 to TRBJ2-3; possible D gene TRBD2, 5 bases. CDR3 length: 15 amino acids. Germline CDR1 is SEHNR and CDR2 is FQNEAQ (reference sequence). The germline V and J ends were trimmed by 5 bases and 4 bases, with 16 bases remaining between them. The CDR3, as DNA: TGTGCCAGCAGCCCCCGGGCCGGAGGTGCAGATACGCAGTATTTT. This gives the protein CASSPRAGGADTQYF.

The V and J genes are TRBV28 and TRBJ1-5, with D uncertain. The CDR3 loop spans 14 amino acids. CDR1 MDHEN and CDR2 SYDVKM come from the germline V gene. Trimming took 1 base from V and 6 from J, leaving 10 bases between them. The CDR3 sequence: CASSLLKGSQPQHF. The CDR3 DNA follows: TGTGCCAGCAGTTTATTGAAGGGAAGTCAGCCCCAGCATTTT. The full variable domain, with the rest looked up from reference TRBV28 and TRBJ1-5, is DVKVTQSSRYLVKRTGEKVFLECVQDMDHENMFWYRQDPGLGLRLIYFSYDVKMKEKGDIPEGYSVSREKKERFSLILESASTNQTSMYLCASSLLKGSQPQHFGDGTRLSIL.

This chain joins TRBV4-2 and TRBJ2-5; TRBD2 aligns across 7 bases. The CDR3 has 12 residues. CDR1 and CDR2 from the germline V gene are LGHNA and YNFKEQ. With 4 bases clipped from V and 5 bases from J, the junction kept 1 base outside the gene matches. The CDR3 spells CASSRGGETQYF. In DNA, the CDR3 is TGTGCCAGCAGCCGGGGAGGGGAGACCCAGTACTTC.

This clone was detected only a few times. The rearrangement joins TRBV2 to TRBJ2-3, with D tentatively TRBD2 (5 bases). CDR1 is SNHLY, CDR2 FYNNEI, per germline. The CDR3 has 12 residues. The germline V and J ends were trimmed by 6 bases and 3 bases, with 7 bases remaining between them. CDR3: CASRRGTDTQYF. The CDR3 DNA follows: TGTGCCAGCAGAAGAGGGACAGATACGCAGTATTTT.

The rearrangement joins TRBV18 to TRBJ2-1; tentatively, D is TRBD2 (6 bases). The CDR3 totals 13 residues. Looked up from germline, CDR1 is KGHSH and CDR2 is LQKENI. V lost 4 bases and J 5 bases, leaving 9 bases between the germline ends. CDR3 in DNA: TGTGCCAGCTCACGGGGACTGGACAATGAGCAGTTCTTC. Its translation: CASSRGLDNEQFF.

The chain joins TRBV2 to TRBJ1-2; D is perhaps TRBD1 (6 bases). Trimming shortened V by 7 bases and J by 5 bases, and 17 bases separated the two germline ends. The length of the CDR3 is 14 residues. Per germline, CDR1 SNHLY and CDR2 FYNNEI. The CDR3 region is CASNPRQGGYGYTF. CDR3 DNA sequence: TGTGCCAGCAACCCCCGCCAAGGGGGGTATGGCTACACCTTC.

V and J are TRBV28 and TRBJ1-2; 7 bases line up with TRBD1. This CDR3 is 14 amino acids long. Germline V lookup: CDR1 MDHEN, CDR2 SYDVKM. Germline trimming cut 4 bases from V and 3 bases from J; bases unmatched to any gene: 5. CDR3 residues: CASSWGTGDYGYTF. CDR3 nucleotides: TGTGCCAGCAGTTGGGGTACAGGGGACTATGGCTACACCTTC.

V and J are TRBV29-1 and TRBJ1-2; 9 positions match TRBD1. J was trimmed by 5 bases and V by 6 bases; bases with no gene match: 10. The CDR3 has 14 residues. Germline lookup yields CDR1 SQVTM and CDR2 ANQGSEA. The CDR3 DNA reads as TGCAGCGTAGAGCCTCAAGGGACAGGGTATGGCTACACCTTC. It is translated as CSVEPQGTGYGYTF.

The V gene is TRBV27, the J gene TRBJ2-7; 9 bases map to TRBD1. CDR3 length equals 15 residues. The V gene end was trimmed by 4 bases and the J gene end by 3 bases; junction bases not matched to a gene: 7. Germline lookup yields CDR1 MNHEY and CDR2 SMNVEV (reference sequence). CDR3 sequence (DNA): TGTGCCAGCAGTTCCCCCGGGACAGGGATCTACGAGCAGTACTTC. Translated, it gives CASSSPGTGIYEQYF.

This clone was counted between two and nine times. The V call is TRBV28, the J call TRBJ2-7; tentatively, D is TRBD1 (6 bases). This CDR3 region has 16 residues. Trimming left V 7 bases short and J 0 bases short, with 19 bases between. CDR1 is MDHEN and CDR2 is SYDVKM in the germline V gene. CDR3 DNA sequence: TGTGCCAGCATTCACGTACAGGGTTTTTCCTCCTACGAGCAGTACTTC. Its protein is CASIHVQGFSSYEQYF.

This clone was seen a handful of times. V and J are TRBV10-3 and TRBJ2-7; tentative D call: TRBD2 (5 bases). The CDR3 is made up of 15 amino acids. Trimming took off 10 bases at V and 6 bases at J, with 25 bases between the two ends. CDR1 and CDR2 from the germline V gene are ENHRY and SYGVKD. CDR3 nucleotides: TGTGCCACGTACGATGGGCTAGATGGAGGAGGCGAGCAGTACTTC. Translating it yields CATYDGLDGGGEQYF.

The chain is built from TRBV11-2 and TRBJ2-5, with a weak D call TRBD2 (6 bases). V lost 3 bases to trimming and J lost 5 bases, with 13 bases between them. Germline loops: CDR1 SGHAT, CDR2 FQNNGV. The CDR3 is 14 residues long. The CDR3, as DNA: TGTGCCAGCAGCTTGAGTACGGGGAGGGAGACCCAGTACTTC. Translating gives CASSLSTGRETQYF.

This sequence joins TRBV2 and TRBJ2-7; weak D call: TRBD2 (5 bases). The ends were cut back, 8 bases at V and 7 bases at J, with 21 bases in the middle. The CDR3 consists of 14 residues. Germline CDR1 reads SNHLY; CDR2 reads FYNNEI. CDR3 loop: CASGQKGSTGEQYF. The CDR3 DNA is TGTGCCAGCGGCCAGAAGGGCAGCACGGGGGAGCAGTACTTC.

This chain uses TRBV27 with TRBJ1-6; 10 bases map to TRBD1. Trimming cost V 4 bases and J 7 bases; bases outside gene matches: 10. CDR1 MNHEY and CDR2 SMNVEV come from the germline V gene (reference sequence). The CDR3 totals 17 residues. Here the CDR3 DNA reads TGTGCCAGCAGTTCACCGAGTCGACAGGGGGCAAATTCACCCCTCCACTTT. It is translated as CASSSPSRQGANSPLHF.

V usage is TRBV5-1 and J usage is TRBJ2-2; 9 nucleotides align to TRBD2. J lost 4 bases, V lost 3 bases, and 4 bases had no gene match. The germline gives CDR1 SGHRS, CDR2 YFSETQ. The CDR3 sequence is 15 residues long. The CDR3 DNA reads as TGCGCCAGCAGCTCTGCGGGGGGGGGCACCGGGGAGCTGTTTTTT. Its translation is CASSSAGGGTGELFF.

V usage is TRBV4-1 and J usage is TRBJ2-2; D unresolved. V gave up 4 bases and J gave up 7 bases, with 16 bases separating them. This CDR3 comprises 15 residues. CDR1 MGHRA and CDR2 YSYEKL come from the germline V gene. The CDR3 sequence: CASSRAEASGGELFF. Here the CDR3 DNA reads TGCGCCAGCAGCCGGGCAGAGGCATCGGGCGGGGAGCTGTTTTTT.

The chain couples TRBV28 to TRBJ2-7; D tentatively fits TRBD1 or TRBD2 (6 bases each). In germline, CDR1 is MDHEN, CDR2 SYDVKM. V lost 8 bases, J lost 6 bases, and 17 bases lay in between. The CDR3 contains 13 residues. In DNA, the CDR3 is TGTGCCAGCGATTCGGGGGCAGGCGGCGAGCAGTACTTC. This gives the protein CASDSGAGGEQYF.

The genes are TRBV7-9 and TRBJ1-1; D gene uncertain. In germline, CDR1 is SEHNR, CDR2 FQNEAQ (reference sequence). V lost 6 bases, J lost 1 base, and 12 bases lay in between. This CDR3 is built from 14 residues. The CDR3 protein is CASRLGSSNTEAFF. CDR3 nucleotide sequence: TGTGCCAGCAGGCTGGGGTCCTCGAACACTGAAGCTTTCTTT.

The gene calls are TRBV5-1 and TRBJ1-1; perhaps TRBD1 as D (5 bases). V was cut by 4 bases and J by 0 bases, with 10 bases left in between. Germline CDR1 reads SGHRS; CDR2 reads YFSETQ. The CDR3 has 14 residues. The CDR3, as DNA: TGCGCCAGCAGCCTCCTGGGGGTGAACACTGAAGCTTTCTTT. Translation gives CASSLLGVNTEAFF.

This clone was seen a few times. This chain links TRBV27 with TRBJ2-2, with D unresolved. The CDR3 sequence is 12 residues long. Trimming stripped 3 bases from V and 6 bases from J, with 5 bases between. From germline, CDR1 is MNHEY and CDR2 SMNVEV (reference sequence). CDR3 protein: CASSFPSGELFF. In DNA, the CDR3 is TGTGCCAGCAGTTTCCCCTCCGGGGAGCTGTTTTTT.

The chain is built from TRBV11-2 and TRBJ2-7; a possible D gene is TRBD1 (5 bases). The CDR3 consists of 15 residues. CDR1 is SGHAT, CDR2 FQNNGV, per germline. V was pared by 1 base and J by 4 bases, with 14 bases between. The CDR3 coding sequence is TGTGCCAGCAGCTTAGGGACATCCGACACTTACGAGCAGTACTTC. It encodes CASSLGTSDTYEQYF.

The chain has TRBV10-3 and TRBJ2-1; D perhaps matches TRBD2 (6 bases). This CDR3 spans 16 amino acids. Germline V gene sequence: CDR1 ENHRY, CDR2 SYGVKD. Trimming left V 2 bases short and J 5 bases short, with 16 bases between. The DNA of the CDR3 is TGTGCCATCAGTGAGCCTGGGACTCCCCGTAACAATGAGCAGTTCTTC. Its protein is CAISEPGTPRNNEQFF.

The chain combines TRBV11-3 with TRBJ2-3, with D uncertain. V was clipped by 5 bases and J by 2 bases, with 5 bases between them. The CDR3 length is 12 residues. The germline V gene encodes CDR1 SGHNT and CDR2 YENEEA. The CDR3 loop reads CASSPPTDTQYF. The CDR3 coding sequence is TGTGCCAGCAGCCCACCCACAGATACGCAGTATTTT.

The rearrangement uses TRBV14 and TRBJ1-1; the D is unclear. Trimming removed 0 bases from V and 1 base from J, with 6 bases in between. There are 14 residues in the CDR3. Germline assignment: CDR1 SGHDN and CDR2 FVKESK. The DNA for the CDR3 is TGTGCCAGCAGCCAAGATTGGAGGAACACTGAAGCTTTCTTT. This sequence encodes CASSQDWRNTEAFF.

In this sample, this clone turned up once. This rearrangement joins TRBV28 to TRBJ2-2; 9 bases agree with TRBD1. Germline V CDR1 and CDR2: MDHEN, SYDVKM. V lost 6 bases and J lost 0; bases outside the gene matches: 5. The CDR3 covers 16 residues. The CDR3: CASSPGTGPNTGELFF. Written as DNA, the CDR3 is TGTGCCAGCAGCCCCGGGACAGGGCCGAACACCGGGGAGCTGTTTTTT.

CDR3 in DNA: TGTGCCAGCAGCCGCCGACAGGATCTGAACACTGAAGCTTTCTTT. Its protein is CASSRRQDLNTEAFF. This chain links TRBV6-1 with TRBJ1-1, with TRBD1 as a possible D gene (6 bases). V shed 6 bases and J shed 0 bases, with 14 bases lying between them. Germline assignment: CDR1 MNHNS and CDR2 SASEGT. The CDR3 is 15 residues long.